A selection of T cell receptor beta chains follows, all from one sample in a study of T-cell memory formation after mild COVID-19. TCRdb processed the 5' RACE reads anew with MiXCR; each CDR3 protein has one entry. This table holds 530,000 or so distinct CDR3 sequences, 15% to 20% found once. Material: PBMCs or a T cell subset sorted from them (not recorded which). Every receptor here comes from an adult woman who had mild COVID-19 (a few samples of this study predate the infection). Cell type and time point are not known. Both conserved end residues are part of each CDR3. D genes are given only for firm matches. The size entry is marked missing in some rows and otherwise reads once, few, many or a size class.

len	abundance	j_gene	v_gene	d_gene	CDR3aa	CDR3nt
15	few	TRBJ2-3	TRBV4-3	.	CASSQRGNEADTQYF	TGCGCCAGCAGCCAAAGGGGTAATGAGGCAGATACGCAGTATTTT
16	many	TRBJ2-1	TRBV29-1	TRBD2	CSVAFGGGFSYNEQFF	TGCAGCGTTGCTTTCGGGGGAGGGTTCTCCTACAATGAGCAGTTCTTC
17	.	TRBJ2-1	TRBV14	.	CASSQNPGLSSYNEQFF	TGTGCCAGCAGCCAGAACCCCGGACTGAGCTCCTACAATGAGCAGTTCTTC
17	few	TRBJ2-1	TRBV24-1	.	CATKSSRGNQNDNEQFF	TGTGCCACCAAGTCCTCCCGGGGGAACCAAAACGACAATGAGCAGTTCTTC
13	few	TRBJ1-5	TRBV24-1	.	CATSDSNNQPQHF	TGTGCCACCAGTGATTCGAACAATCAGCCCCAGCATTTT
14	few	TRBJ2-3	TRBV6-6	TRBD1	CASKWDRVTDTQYF	TGTGCCAGCAAGTGGGACAGGGTCACAGATACGCAGTATTTT
16	few	TRBJ2-1	TRBV9	.	CASSVGQGGNDNEQFF	TGTGCCAGCAGCGTAGGTCAGGGGGGTAATGACAATGAGCAGTTCTTC
18	.	TRBJ2-1	TRBV7-6	TRBD2	CASSLELPGLAGVNEQFF	TGTGCCAGCAGCTTAGAACTACCGGGACTAGCGGGAGTGAATGAGCAGTTCTTC
14	.	TRBJ2-7	TRBV5-5	TRBD1	CASSETGVAYEQYF	TGTGCCAGCAGCGAGACAGGGGTAGCCTACGAGCAGTACTTC
15	few	TRBJ1-2	TRBV28	TRBD1	CASTSQGALPYGYTF	TGTGCCAGCACCTCACAGGGGGCGCTCCCCTATGGCTACACCTTC
15	.	TRBJ2-5	TRBV5-6	TRBD1	CASSVRTGGRETQYF	TGTGCCAGCAGCGTCAGGACAGGGGGCCGGGAGACCCAGTACTTC
14	few	TRBJ2-4	TRBV18	.	CASSPKGTKNIQYF	TGTGCCAGCTCACCTAAGGGGACCAAAAACATTCAGTACTTC
13	.	TRBJ2-2	TRBV5-4	.	CASRSQGFGELFF	TGTGCCAGCAGGTCACAGGGTTTCGGGGAGCTGTTTTTT
13	few	TRBJ2-7	TRBV6-5	.	CASSYSGSTEQYF	TGTGCCAGCAGTTACTCTGGATCTACCGAGCAGTACTTC
14	few	TRBJ1-3	TRBV7-8	.	CASSLDRVTGTIYF	TGTGCCAGCAGCTTAGACAGGGTGACGGGAACCATATATTTT
16	.	TRBJ2-7	TRBV7-9	.	CASSLEEGGRFYEQYF	TGTGCCAGCAGCTTAGAAGAGGGGGGACGGTTCTACGAGCAGTACTTC
15	.	TRBJ1-4	TRBV7-9	.	CASSSQGWGNEKLFF	TGTGCCAGCAGCTCCCAGGGATGGGGTAATGAAAAACTGTTTTTT
14	few	TRBJ2-7	TRBV5-1	TRBD1	CASSSGQVIYEQYF	TGCGCCAGCAGCTCTGGACAGGTGATCTACGAGCAGTACTTC
16	few	TRBJ1-5	TRBV7-9	.	CASSLVWPTGNQPQHF	TGTGCCAGCAGCTTAGTATGGCCGACGGGCAATCAGCCCCAGCATTTT
15	few	TRBJ2-2	TRBV6-5	TRBD1	CASIKDRRNTGELFF	TGTGCCAGCATTAAGGACAGGCGGAACACCGGGGAGCTGTTTTTT
15	few	TRBJ2-5	TRBV9	.	CASSVAAGIQETQYF	TGTGCCAGCAGCGTAGCGGCCGGGATCCAAGAGACCCAGTACTTC
15	few	TRBJ2-1	TRBV6-1	TRBD1	CASRLGTGTYNEQFF	TGTGCCAGCAGGCTCGGGACAGGCACCTACAATGAGCAGTTCTTC
17	few	TRBJ2-3	TRBV29-1	TRBD2	CSVDPSPLAGEADTQYF	TGCAGCGTTGACCCCTCCCCTCTAGCGGGAGAGGCAGATACGCAGTATTTT
15	.	TRBJ2-3	TRBV7-9	TRBD1	CASSLRQGSPDTQYF	TGTGCCAGCAGCCTACGACAGGGATCTCCAGATACGCAGTATTTT
14	.	TRBJ2-1	TRBV2	TRBD2	CASRPTSGGHEQFF	TGTGCCAGCAGACCGACTAGCGGGGGCCATGAGCAGTTCTTC
16	.	TRBJ2-3	TRBV7-9	TRBD2	CASSRPGLAGTDTQYF	TGTGCCAGCAGCCGCCCCGGACTAGCGGGCACAGATACGCAGTATTTT
12	.	TRBJ2-5	TRBV7-9	.	CASSLSSMTQYF	TGTGCCAGCAGCTTATCTTCCATGACTCAGTACTTC
17	.	TRBJ2-2	TRBV2	.	CASSGRGSTGVAGELFF	TGTGCCAGCAGCGGCCGAGGATCGACGGGGGTCGCCGGGGAGCTGTTTTTT
17	few	TRBJ2-3	TRBV4-1	TRBD2	CASSQVFSGGAEDTQYF	TGCGCCAGCAGCCAAGTTTTTAGCGGGGGGGCGGAAGATACGCAGTATTTT
14	few	TRBJ2-7	TRBV12-3/TRBV12-4	.	CASRRLGSHSEQYF	TGTGCCAGCAGACGACTAGGTTCTCACTCCGAGCAGTACTTC
15	.	TRBJ2-1	TRBV20-1	TRBD2	CSATAPGLALDEQFF	TGCAGTGCTACCGCCCCGGGACTAGCTCTTGATGAGCAGTTCTTC
17	.	TRBJ1-5	TRBV6-6	TRBD1	CASRSPTGTDSNQPQHF	TGTGCCAGCAGATCCCCGACCGGGACAGATAGCAATCAGCCCCAGCATTTT
15	many	TRBJ2-1	TRBV27	TRBD2	CASSPIQRGHNEQFF	TGTGCCAGCAGCCCGATTCAGCGGGGACACAATGAGCAGTTCTTC
13	many	TRBJ1-2	TRBV29-1	.	CSVAGQANYGYTF	TGCAGCGTTGCAGGCCAGGCTAACTATGGCTACACCTTC
14	.	TRBJ1-5	TRBV6-5	.	CASSYRGYNQPQHF	TGTGCCAGCAGTTACAGGGGTTACAATCAGCCCCAGCATTTT
16	few	TRBJ2-7	TRBV4-3	TRBD2	CASSQDSASGSYEQYF	TGCGCCAGCAGCCAAGACTCCGCTAGCGGGAGTTACGAGCAGTACTTC
15	few	TRBJ2-7	TRBV13	TRBD1	CASSSSGTGTYEQYF	TGTGCCAGCAGCTCGTCCGGGACAGGGACCTACGAGCAGTACTTC
16	.	TRBJ2-7	TRBV24-1	TRBD1	CATSDRSGTGTYEQYF	TGTGCCACCAGTGATAGATCCGGGACAGGAACCTACGAGCAGTACTTC
14	.	TRBJ2-3	TRBV5-4	.	CASSSATRTDTQYF	TGTGCCAGCAGCTCCGCCACCCGCACAGATACGCAGTATTTT
14	few	TRBJ2-1	TRBV6-5	TRBD1	CASSLPTGDNEQFF	TGTGCCAGCAGCCTCCCGACAGGGGACAATGAGCAGTTCTTC
14	.	TRBJ2-1	TRBV5-6	.	CASSLLGNLNEQFF	TGTGCCAGCAGCTTGTTGGGGAATTTAAATGAGCAGTTCTTC
16	few	TRBJ2-3	TRBV2	TRBD2	CASSAGLAGDTDTQYF	TGTGCCAGCAGTGCAGGACTAGCGGGGGACACAGATACGCAGTATTTT
16	.	TRBJ1-5	TRBV18	TRBD1	CASSPPVGTGGGPQHF	TGTGCCAGCTCACCACCGGTAGGGACAGGTGGGGGGCCCCAGCATTTT
14	.	TRBJ1-2	TRBV6-5	TRBD1	CATNIGQGSYGYTF	TGTGCCACCAATATCGGACAGGGTTCCTATGGCTACACCTTC
14	.	TRBJ2-3	TRBV10-3	TRBD1	CAISGGQDTDTQYF	TGTGCCATCAGTGGTGGACAGGACACAGATACGCAGTATTTT
15	few	TRBJ2-2	TRBV20-1	TRBD1	CSARRDRVNTGELFF	TGCAGTGCTAGACGGGACAGGGTGAACACCGGGGAGCTGTTTTTT
13	few	TRBJ2-7	TRBV24-1	.	CATSDLDGYEQYF	TGTGCCACCAGTGACCTTGACGGATACGAGCAGTACTTC
14	.	TRBJ1-2	TRBV5-1	TRBD1	CASSVQGDNYGYTF	TGCGCCAGCAGCGTACAGGGGGACAACTATGGCTACACCTTC
14	few	TRBJ1-1	TRBV5-1	.	CASSLVGGAREAFF	TGCGCCAGCAGCTTAGTTGGGGGGGCTCGTGAAGCTTTCTTT
15	.	TRBJ2-1	TRBV24-1	TRBD1	CATSDPGQGAGEQFF	TGTGCCACCAGTGATCCCGGACAGGGGGCTGGTGAGCAGTTCTTC
14	.	TRBJ1-4	TRBV2	.	CASSGRQDNEKLFF	TGTGCCAGCAGTGGCCGACAGGACAATGAAAAACTGTTTTTT
15	.	TRBJ1-1	TRBV7-9	TRBD1	CASSFTGAGNTEAFF	TGTGCCAGCAGCTTTACAGGGGCTGGGAACACTGAAGCTTTCTTT
15	few	TRBJ1-2	TRBV20-1	.	CSARISTDSNYGYTF	TGCAGTGCTAGAATATCGACAGATTCTAACTATGGCTACACCTTC
14	.	TRBJ1-1	TRBV2	.	CASSVQGRNTEAFF	TGTGCCAGCAGTGTTCAAGGACGAAACACTGAAGCTTTCTTT